These 10 T cell receptor beta chains originate from one sample sequenced in a study of blood T cell repertoires in COVID-19. The table came from immunoSEQ multiplex PCR; TCRdb's copy has only in-frame clones and leaves some out. The table lists 100,000 or so clones, around 90% of them singletons. Sequenced sample: peripheral blood. The origin of the receptors is a woman aged 55-75 years with acute or convalescent COVID-19.

V gene TRBV27 combines with J gene TRBJ2-7; 9 nucleotides agree with TRBD2. With V trimmed by 4 bases and J by 6 bases, 13 bases remained unmatched. The CDR3 runs to 16 residues. The germline CDR1 and CDR2 sequences are MNHEY and SMNVEV (reference sequence). In nucleotides, the CDR3 is TGTGCCAGCAGTTCCGCTAGCGGGAACCCCTCGCGCGAGCAGTACTTC. Translated: CASSSASGNPSREQYF.

The chain couples TRBV6-5 to TRBJ1-2, with 7 positions matching TRBD1. The CDR3 is 15 residues long. CDR1 is MNHEY, CDR2 SVGAGI, per germline. Trimming at V came to 1 base and at J to 4 bases, leaving 6 bases not matched to a gene. CDR3 bases: TGTGCCAGCAGTTACTTGACAGGGTTAAGCTATGGCTACACCTTC. It is translated as CASSYLTGLSYGYTF.

The chain has TRBV25-1 and TRBJ2-7; D possibly corresponds to TRBD2 (5 bases). V gave up 3 bases and J gave up 3 bases, with 9 bases separating them. The CDR3 totals 13 residues. Germline-derived CDR1 and CDR2 are MGHDK and SYGVNS. The CDR3: CASSDASSYEQYF. The CDR3 DNA reads TGTGCCAGCAGTGATGCTAGCAGCTACGAGCAGTACTTC.

V usage is TRBV19 and J usage is TRBJ1-1; 7 bases align to TRBD1. Germline-derived CDR1 and CDR2 are LNHDA and SQIVND (reference sequence). CDR3 length: 14 amino acids. V gave up 5 bases and J gave up 4 bases; unmatched junction bases: 7. The CDR3 protein is CASSGTALVTEAFF. The DNA of the CDR3 is TGTGCCAGTAGTGGGACAGCACTAGTCACTGAAGCTTTCTTT.

This clone was seen a single time. The rearrangement links TRBV2 to TRBJ2-3; 9 bases agree with TRBD1. This CDR3 contains 16 residues. Per germline, CDR1 SNHLY and CDR2 FYNNEI. The trim removed 6 bases at V and 3 bases at J, leaving 10 bases unmatched. The CDR3 spells CASRELDRGGTDTQYF. The CDR3 DNA sequence: TGTGCCAGCAGGGAACTCGACAGGGGGGGAACAGATACGCAGTATTTT.

This chain connects TRBV2 to TRBJ2-1; TRBD2 is a possible D gene (5 bases). CDR1 is SNHLY, CDR2 FYNNEI, per germline. This CDR3 comprises 15 residues. Trimming removed 4 bases from V and 7 bases from J, with 17 bases in between. In DNA, the CDR3 is TGTGCCAGCAGTGGAGGGCTAGTAATGAGGAATGAGCAGTTCTTC. Its translation is CASSGGLVMRNEQFF.

About this clone: At one end the junction does not follow the germline gene, possibly because of a read error. The chain employs TRBV7-2 and TRBJ1-5, with TRBD1 identical over 7 bases. This CDR3 has 16 residues. CDR1 and CDR2 from the germline V gene are SGHTA and FQGNSA. The DNA for the CDR3 is TGTGCCAGCAGCTCCGCGGGGCGGACAGGCAACCAGCCCCAGCATTTT. Encoded protein: CASSSAGRTGNQPQHF.

The V and J genes are TRBV27 and TRBJ1-4, with 12 bases that match TRBD1. Germline V CDR1 and CDR2: MNHEY, SMNVEV (reference sequence). After removal of 5 bases from V and 8 bases from J, the junction contained 9 bases not matched to a gene. This CDR3 has 16 amino acids. CDR3 nucleotides: TGTGCCAGCAGTAGGGGACAGGGGGCGGGTAACGAAAAACTGTTTTTT. Its protein product is CASSRGQGAGNEKLFF.

The table lists this clone with a few counts. At the DNA level, this CDR3 is encoded by other sequences in the same sample as well. The chain recombines TRBV3-1 (or the pseudogene TRBV3-2) with TRBJ1-5; unclear D gene. Germline V gene data show CDR1 as LGHDT and CDR2 as YNNKEL (reference sequence). The CDR3 sequence is 15 residues long. Trimming stripped 0 bases from V and 3 bases from J, with 9 bases between. CDR3 loop: CASSQDMRNNQPQHF. The CDR3 DNA follows: TGTGCCAGCAGCCAAGATATGAGGAACAATCAGCCCCAGCATTTT.

The chain employs TRBV19 and TRBJ2-1; the match to TRBD2 covers 12 bases. Germline-derived CDR1 and CDR2 are LNHDA and SQIVND (reference sequence). V was pared by 7 bases and J by 10 bases, with 20 bases of the junction left unmatched. The CDR3 is 18 residues long. The CDR3 is CASTPRNSGLAGPKEQFF. The CDR3 nucleotides read TGTGCCAGTACTCCCAGGAACTCCGGACTAGCGGGACCAAAGGAGCAGTTCTTC.